The source of this TCR beta chain is a study of blood T cell repertoires in COVID-19. Germline loops: CDR1 SGHVS, CDR2 FNYEAQ. V was cut by 1 base and J by 0 bases, with 16 bases left in between. The CDR3 is 19 amino acids. Assay used: immunoSEQ multiplex PCR; TCRdb lists only in-frame clones, some missing. The repertoire includes a few hundred thousand clones, roughly nine tenths of them detected once, and under 4.5% sits in the top ten. The J gene is TRBJ2-6, the V gene TRBV7-6, with D possibly matching TRBD1 (5 bases). The receptor comes from a man in his fifties or sixties who had recovered from COVID-19. Material: peripheral blood. The CDR3 DNA sequence: TGTGCCAGCAGCTTAGATCCGAGAAGGACACACTCTGGGGCCAACGTCCTGACTTTC. Amino acids: CASSLDPRRTHSGANVLTF.